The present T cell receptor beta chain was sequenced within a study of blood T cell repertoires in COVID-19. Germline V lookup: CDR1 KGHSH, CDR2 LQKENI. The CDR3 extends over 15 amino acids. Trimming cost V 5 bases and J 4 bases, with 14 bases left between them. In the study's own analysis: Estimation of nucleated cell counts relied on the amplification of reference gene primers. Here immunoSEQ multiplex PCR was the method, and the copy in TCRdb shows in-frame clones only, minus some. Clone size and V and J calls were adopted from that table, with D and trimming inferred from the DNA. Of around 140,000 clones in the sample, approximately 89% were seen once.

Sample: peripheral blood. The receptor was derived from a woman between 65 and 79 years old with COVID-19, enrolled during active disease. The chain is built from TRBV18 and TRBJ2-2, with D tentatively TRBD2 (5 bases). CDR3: CASSGAREGTGELFF. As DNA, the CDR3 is TGTGCCAGCTCAGGAGCCCGCGAGGGCACCGGGGAGCTGTTTTTT. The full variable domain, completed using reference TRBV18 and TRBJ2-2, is NAGVMQNPRHLVRRRGQEARLRCSPMKGHSHVYWYRQLPEEGLKFMVYLQKENIIDESGMPKERFSAEFPKEGPSILRIQQVVRGDSAAYFCASSGAREGTGELFFGEGSRLTVL.